This T cell receptor (beta chain) was observed in a study of CD8 T cells in ankylosing spondylitis. Study-level findings and limits: Some motif variants had been reported before (in reactive arthritis synovial fluid and blood).

This clonotype was detected many times. What it binds is unknown. Trimming removed 5 bases from V and 5 bases from J; junction bases left unmatched: 18. CDR3 length equals 18 residues. The germline V gene has CDR1 SGHTA and CDR2 FQGTGA. TCRdb called the 5' RACE reads again in MiXCR, with one record for every CDR3 protein. Of around 150,000 distinct CDR3 sequences detected, more than 5.5% appear once; the ten largest clones hold roughly an eighth. The material sequenced was blood, either unsorted or a sorted T cell fraction (not recorded which). This sequence originates from a female donor with ankylosing spondylitis or in good health (not recorded which). The chain has TRBV7-3 and TRBJ2-1, with 7 bases lining up with TRBD2. The CDR3: CASSPTRLAWGSDNEQFF. Written as DNA, the CDR3 is TGTGCCAGCAGCCCGACAAGACTAGCTTGGGGTTCTGACAATGAGCAGTTCTTC. The whole variable domain, filled in from reference TRBV7-3 and TRBJ2-1, reads GAGVSQTPSNKVTEKGKYVELRCDPISGHTALYWYRQSLGQGPEFLIYFQGTGAADDSGLPNDRFFAVRPEGSVSTLKIQRTERGDSAVYLCASSPTRLAWGSDNEQFFGPGTRLTVL.